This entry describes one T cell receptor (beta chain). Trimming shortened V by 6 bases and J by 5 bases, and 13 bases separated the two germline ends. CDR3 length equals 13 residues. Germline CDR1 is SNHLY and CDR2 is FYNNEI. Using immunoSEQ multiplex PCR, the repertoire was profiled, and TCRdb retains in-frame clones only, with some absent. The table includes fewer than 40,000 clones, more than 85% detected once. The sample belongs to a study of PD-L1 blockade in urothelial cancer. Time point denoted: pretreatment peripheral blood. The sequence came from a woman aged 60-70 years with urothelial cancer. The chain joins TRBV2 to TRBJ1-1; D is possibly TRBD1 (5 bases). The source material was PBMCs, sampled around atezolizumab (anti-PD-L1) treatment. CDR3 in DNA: TGTGCCAGCAGGGGTCGAAAGGGGACTGAAGCTTTCTTT. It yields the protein CASRGRKGTEAFF. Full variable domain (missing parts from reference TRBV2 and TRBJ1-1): EPEVTQTPSHQVTQMGQEVILRCVPISNHLYFYWYRQILGQKVEFLVSFYNNEISEKSEIFDDQFSVERPDGSNFTLKIRSTKLEDSAMYFCASRGRKGTEAFFGQGTRLTVV.